Here is one T cell receptor (beta chain) with its context. Profiled with immunoSEQ multiplex PCR; TCRdb holds only in-frame clones, not every one. The table lists approximately 220,000 clones, about nine tenths of them singletons. This sample was included in a study of blood T cell repertoires in COVID-19. Turning to the study itself: Sources were T cells, B-cell-depleted T cells, or PBMCs; the material itself was cDNA or gDNA.

Participants were aged about 18 to 90 years, lived in 25 or so US areas, and enrolled virtually. Each participant's cohort was designated according to participant-reported clinical history. CDR3 length: 13 residues. Per germline, CDR1 KGHDR and CDR2 SFDVKD. The J segment lost 4 bases and the V segment lost 6 bases, leaving 4 bases of the junction unmatched. This TCR was sampled from a woman aged 40 to 50 with acute COVID-19. The V and J genes are TRBV24-1 and TRBJ2-5; TRBD1 agrees at 7 bases. The specimen sequenced was PBMCs or T cells enriched from blood (not recorded which). The CDR3 DNA reads TGTGCCACCAGTCACAGGGGATCAGAGACCCAGTACTTC. It translates to CATSHRGSETQYF.